The 20 T cell receptor beta chains below were found in one sample sequenced in a study of cytomegalovirus exposure and HLA in healthy donors. PCR used 60 Vbeta primers and 13 Jbeta primers. TCRdb's copy holds only in-frame clones and misses some; the assay was immunoSEQ multiplex PCR. The table shows roughly 140,000 clones, with roughly 80% occurring only once. The sequenced sample consisted of PBMCs. These receptors were obtained from a woman in her thirties or forties in good health and CMV-seropositive.

This rearrangement joins TRBV15 to TRBJ2-3, with D perhaps TRBD2 (5 bases). The CDR3 contains 13 residues. The ends were cut back, 0 bases at V and 5 bases at J, with 6 bases in the middle. Germline V CDR1 and CDR2: LNHNV, YYDKDF (reference sequence). The CDR3 sequence is CATSRDGRDTQYF. The CDR3 DNA reads TGTGCCACCAGCAGAGATGGGAGAGATACGCAGTATTTT.

The CDR3 DNA follows: TGTGCCAGCAGCCCTAGGGGCGGGAGAGCCACCGGGGAGCTGTTTTTT. Encoded protein: CASSPRGGRATGELFF. The rearrangement links TRBV7-2 to TRBJ2-2; TRBD2 agrees at 7 bases. This CDR3 has 16 amino acids. With 5 bases clipped from V and 4 bases from J, the junction kept 10 bases outside the gene matches. From germline, CDR1 is SGHTA and CDR2 FQGNSA.

The chain has TRBV28 and TRBJ1-1; D ambiguous. The V gene lost 6 bases and the J gene lost 5 bases, with 10 bases spanning the gap. This CDR3 has 12 amino acids. Per the germline V gene, CDR1 is MDHEN and CDR2 is SYDVKM. The CDR3 reads CASSSQWTEAFF. The CDR3 DNA is TGTGCCAGCAGCTCGCAGTGGACTGAAGCTTTCTTT.

The chain has TRBV7-9 and TRBJ1-5; 8 positions agree with TRBD1. The V and J ends lost 5 bases and 3 bases, in that order; junction bases with no gene match: 6. In germline, CDR1 is SEHNR, CDR2 FQNEAQ (reference sequence). The CDR3 sequence is 15 residues long. CDR3 region: CASSPGQGNNQPQHF. Written as DNA, the CDR3 is TGTGCCAGCAGCCCCGGACAGGGAAACAATCAGCCCCAGCATTTT.

The chain uses TRBV6-5 and TRBJ2-7; TRBD1 matches 9 bases. V lost 6 bases, J lost 0 bases, and 6 bases stayed unmatched. Germline-derived CDR1 and CDR2 are MNHEY and SVGAGI. The CDR3 runs 15 residues. In nucleotides, the CDR3 is TGTGCCAGCAGCACGACGACAGGGGGCTCCTACGAGCAGTACTTC. It translates to CASSTTTGGSYEQYF.

CDR3 amino acids: CARSEAGGTDTQYF. CDR3 nucleotides: TGTGCCAGGTCGGAGGCGGGGGGCACAGATACGCAGTATTTT. The genes are TRBV9 and TRBJ2-3; the match to TRBD2 covers 7 bases. The CDR3 is 14 amino acids. The junction had 7 bases not matched to a gene; V was cut back by 8 bases and J by 1 base. Looked up from germline, CDR1 is SGDLS and CDR2 is YYNGEE.

The rearrangement joins TRBV5-6 to TRBJ2-7; 8 bases fit TRBD1. V was pared by 3 bases and J by 6 bases, with 5 bases of the junction left unmatched. CDR3 length: 13 residues. From germline, CDR1 is SGHDT and CDR2 YYEEEE. This CDR3 reads CASSSPDRAEQYF. The CDR3 nucleotides read TGTGCCAGCAGCTCCCCGGACAGGGCCGAGCAGTACTTC. Variable domain in full (rest from reference TRBV5-6 and TRBJ2-7): DAGVTQSPTHLIKTRGQQVTLRCSPKSGHDTVSWYQQALGQGPQFIFQYYEEEERQRGNFPDRFSGHQFPNYSSELNVNALLLGDSALYLCASSSPDRAEQYFGPGTRLTVT.

The chain joins TRBV10-3 to TRBJ1-2; D perhaps matches TRBD1 (5 bases). The germline V gene has CDR1 ENHRY and CDR2 SYGVKD. With 8 bases removed from V and 2 bases from J, the gap between germline ends came to 12 bases. The CDR3 consists of 13 residues. The CDR3 here is CAIGAQANYGYTF. In DNA, the CDR3 is TGTGCCATCGGGGCACAGGCGAACTATGGCTACACCTTC.

The chain uses TRBV28 and TRBJ2-7, with unresolved D. Germline loops: CDR1 MDHEN, CDR2 SYDVKM. Trimming took 7 bases from V and 4 from J, leaving 20 bases between them. There are 15 residues in the CDR3. In DNA form, the CDR3 reads TGTGCCAGCACTGGCCGAGGATCAGAGAAATACGAGCAGTACTTC. Translation: CASTGRGSEKYEQYF.

V and J are TRBV6-6 and TRBJ2-5, with D possibly being TRBD1 (6 bases). CDR3 length: 14 residues. Germline loops: CDR1 MNHNY, CDR2 SVGAGI (reference sequence). The V gene lost 6 bases and the J gene lost 8 bases, with 19 bases spanning the gap. The DNA for the CDR3 is TGTGCCAGCAGCCAAGAGCGGACAGCGCTTACCCAGTACTTC. Its protein is CASSQERTALTQYF.

V usage is TRBV7-9 and J usage is TRBJ1-3, with D possibly matching TRBD1 (6 bases). The V gene's germline CDR1 is SEHNR and CDR2 FQNEAQ (reference sequence). The V and J ends lost 2 bases and 0 bases respectively, with 20 bases between them. The CDR3 covers 19 residues. As DNA, the CDR3 is TGTGCCAGCAGCTTACGACCGGGACAAAACCTTGGCTCTGGAAACACCATATATTTT. It specifies CASSLRPGQNLGSGNTIYF.

V and J are TRBV5-4 and TRBJ2-5, with 9 bases that match TRBD2. After removal of 1 base from V and 5 bases from J, the junction contained 3 bases not matched to a gene. Looked up from germline, CDR1 is SGHNT and CDR2 is YYREEE (reference sequence). The CDR3 is 14 residues long. The CDR3 sequence is CASSLSGGRETQYF. Written as DNA, the CDR3 is TGTGCCAGCAGCTTGAGCGGGGGGAGGGAGACCCAGTACTTC.

The rearrangement links TRBV7-9 to TRBJ2-7; D is unresolved. Germline V gene lookup returns CDR1 SEHNR and CDR2 FQNEAQ (reference sequence). V lost 3 bases and J 0 bases, leaving 6 bases between the germline ends. This CDR3 is 13 amino acids long. CDR3 in DNA: TGTGCCAGCAGCTTTTGGAGCTCCTACGAGCAGTACTTC. As protein: CASSFWSSYEQYF.

The genes are TRBV6-5 and TRBJ2-5; unclear D gene. From germline, CDR1 is MNHEY and CDR2 SVGAGI. Deletions cut 5 bases from V and 4 bases from J, with 17 bases between. The CDR3 is made up of 15 amino acids. DNA for the CDR3: TGTGCCAGCAGTCCCTCCTCGGGTGCCGGAGAGACCCAGTACTTC. Translated: CASSPSSGAGETQYF.

V usage is TRBV20-1 and J usage is TRBJ2-5; no reliable D call. The J call may not be correct, given that the DNA end is closer to TRBJ2-7. The CDR3 spans 10 residues. The germline CDR1 and CDR2 sequences are DFQATT and SNEGSKA (reference sequence). The CDR3 bases are TGCAGTGCCGGAATAAGCGAGCAGTACTTC. Translation gives CSAGISEQYF.

V usage is TRBV11-3 and J usage is TRBJ2-1, with 8 bases aligning to TRBD2. The junction had 9 bases not matched to a gene; V was cut back by 5 bases and J by 6 bases. Per germline, CDR1 SGHNT and CDR2 YENEEA. The CDR3 has 15 amino acids. The CDR3 here is CASSLGAGGFNEQFF. As DNA, the CDR3 is TGTGCCAGCAGCCTAGGGGCGGGGGGCTTCAATGAGCAGTTCTTC.

The chain uses TRBV28 and TRBJ1-4; D is undetermined. CDR1 and CDR2 (germline): MDHEN, SYDVKM. V lost 4 bases and J lost 5, with 14 bases in between. The CDR3 consists of 15 residues. CDR3 sequence reads: CASSSLRSQNEKLFF. CDR3 coding DNA: TGTGCCAGCAGTTCCCTGAGGAGTCAGAATGAAAAACTGTTTTTT.

This clone was seen a few times. The chain combines TRBV12-1 with TRBJ2-3; no check of the table's D call, TRBD1, against the DNA was made. TRBV12-1 is deemed a pseudogene. This CDR3 region has 15 residues. CDR3 protein: CASSFVAGTKDAQYF. CDR3 bases: TGTGCCAGCAGCTTTGTGGCAGGTACGAAGGATGCGCAGTATTTT.

This chain links TRBV6-1 with TRBJ1-6; unclear D gene. Germline CDR1 and CDR2: MNHNS and SASEGT. V was clipped by 7 bases and J by 7 bases, with 14 bases between them. This CDR3 is built from 14 residues. The CDR3 coding sequence is TGTGCCAGCAACACCGGGAACTCGAATTCACCCCTCCACTTT. Translated, it gives CASNTGNSNSPLHF.

This clone has a single count. The chain has TRBV5-1 and TRBJ2-2; D might be TRBD2 (5 bases). The germline gives CDR1 SGHRS, CDR2 YFSETQ. V dropped 1 base and J dropped 7 bases, with 8 bases sitting between them. The CDR3 covers 13 residues. As DNA, the CDR3 is TGCGCCAGCAGCTTGTTTCGGGGCGGGGAGCTGTTTTTT. Translated, it gives CASSLFRGGELFF.